This TCR beta chain emerged from a study of blood T cell repertoires in COVID-19 (dated by TCRdb to 2020 to 2021). About the study as a whole: Samples from collaborators originated in the United States, Italy and Spain and spanned both the acute and convalescent phases of COVID-19. The prospective study material was composed of cDNA or gDNA derived from T cells, B-cell-depleted T cells, or PBMCs. Deeply sampled blood TCRbeta repertoires from subjects exposed to, actively infected with, or recovered from COVID-19 were included in the dataset. The repertoires were released in a freely available public database intended as a resource for research on the immune response to SARS-CoV-2. Sample metadata almost always included a de-identified subject ID, COVID-19 status, age in years and sex. HLA class I and class II types, where available, came from metadata supplied by the sample provider rather than from assay-based typing. The samples were drawn from the first 160 participants of the ongoing ImmuneRACE study and from 950 to 1,500 subjects provided by 6 global collaborators. The paper as a whole reports these results and caveats: The amount of clinical and demographic metadata varied by source and participant and was provided uncurated.

Remarks on this clone: Its specific antigen is unknown. No base-level quality is on record; no much larger clone is a single base apart.

The immunoSEQ Assay, a bias-controlled multiplex PCR, was used to amplify TCRbeta CDR3 regions from genomic DNA. The original methods were these. Nucleated cell counts per sample were estimated from amplification of reference gene primers within the assay. To quantify the absolute abundance of each unique TCRbeta CDR3 rearrangement, sequence reads were collapsed and filtered. Productive Simpson clonality was computed per sample as the square root of Simpson's diversity index over productive rearrangements. TCRdb took over this immuneACCESS table, retaining in-frame rearrangements with V and J assigned. Such tables are incomplete; in checked studies, under half of the missing clones stem from an unresolved V gene, and the remainder is unexplained. V and J calls and clone size follow that table, whereas D and trimming were derived from the DNA. The sample includes about 240,000 clones, with about four fifths observed a single time. The ten most abundant clones make up roughly 1.9% of the sample.

A second Seattle source provided samples from volunteer blood donors who had recovered from COVID-19. The collaborating institutions used their own protocols to collect whole blood in K2EDTA tubes. For TCRbeta analysis, collaborator samples were shipped as frozen whole blood, as isolated PBMCs, or as DNA extracted from either sample type. CDR1 is given as MDHEN and CDR2 as SYDVKM, both from the germline V gene. The cysteine opens and the phenylalanine closes a CDR3 of 13 amino acids. The entry retains the CDR3 DNA only, 39 bases that are in frame from base 1. Relative to germline, V is 4 bases shorter and J is 3 bases shorter, with 9 bases between their ends.

This TCR was sampled from a young man who had recovered from COVID-19. The V and J genes are TRBV28 and TRBJ1-2; 5 matching bases give a weak D call of TRBD1. Sequencing used peripheral blood. The bases read TGTGCCAGCAGTTCACCAGGGCACTATGGCTACACCTTC. It specifies CASSSPGHYGYTF.